What follows describes a single T cell receptor (beta chain). Its antigen remains unknown. This sample was included in a study of regulatory T cells. General study findings and limits: In patients, unique TRB V-J pairs were restricted and V/J usage skewed, especially in Tregs. Hydrophobic residues at CDR3 positions 6 and 7 were enriched in conventional CD4+ T cells of CD3G-deficient patients.

Amplification used 52 TRBV primers and 13 TRBJ primers. Sequencing used immunoSEQ multiplex PCR; TCRdb keeps in-frame clones, though not all of them. The repertoire includes tens of thousands of clones, roughly 92% of them detected once, and about 0.96% sits in the top ten. Every patient with CD3G deficiency had evidence of autoimmunity. Sorting split CD4+ cells into CD25-high CD127-low Tregs and CD25-low CD127-high conventional T cells. CDR3 length equals 10 residues. Germline V gene sequence: CDR1 MNHNS, CDR2 SASEGT. V was shortened by 6 bases and J by 3 bases, with 3 bases between the two germline ends.

The sequencing input was conventional CD4+ T cells sorted from blood. The rearrangement joins TRBV6-1 to TRBJ2-7; D not resolved. The receptor was derived from a child aged 2 to 9 with CD3G deficiency. CDR3 sequence reads: CASSNYEQYF. CDR3 bases: TGTGCCAGCAGCAACTACGAGCAGTACTTC.